These T cell receptor beta chains were read from a single sample in a study of PD-L1 blockade in urothelial cancer. Libraries were prepared by immunoSEQ multiplex PCR; TCRdb keeps only in-frame clonotypes and omits some of them. The table records about 37,000 clones, about four fifths of them present only once. This specimen was PBMCs, taken around atezolizumab (anti-PD-L1) treatment. These receptors all stem from a man in his fifties or sixties with urothelial cancer. CDR3s include the opening cysteine and the closing phenylalanine or tryptophan. The D gene is left open where the match is weak. The listing skips clone size in some rows; elsewhere it reads once, few, many or a size class.

d_gene,v_gene,abundance,j_gene,CDR3aa,CDR3nt
-,TRBV7-9,-,TRBJ2-7,CASSSPGQKYEQYF,TGTGCCAGCAGCTCCCCTGGGCAGAAATACGAGCAGTACTTC
-,TRBV5-1,-,TRBJ2-3,CASSLFGAGQTDTQYF,TGCGCCAGCAGCCTCTTTGGGGCAGGGCAGACAGATACGCAGTATTTT
TRBD1,TRBV4-2,-,TRBJ2-7,CASSQETGGYEQYF,TGTGCCAGCAGCCAAGAAACAGGGGGCTACGAGCAGTACTTC
-,TRBV11-3,-,TRBJ2-5,CASSPTGQETQYF,TGTGCCAGCAGCCCGACAGGACAAGAGACCCAGTACTTC
TRBD1,TRBV18,-,TRBJ1-4,CASSGRGGGGKLFF,TGTGCCAGCTCCGGAAGAGGGGGCGGTGGAAAACTGTTTTTT
TRBD2,TRBV5-1,-,TRBJ2-5,CASSLAGAQETQYF,TGCGCCAGCAGCTTAGCGGGGGCTCAAGAGACCCAGTACTTC
-,TRBV11-2,-,TRBJ1-6,CASSAGNSPLHF,TGTGCCAGCAGCGCCGGTAATTCACCCCTCCACTTT
-,TRBV6-1,-,TRBJ1-4,CASSGFRATNEKLFF,TGTGCCAGCAGTGGGTTCAGGGCAACTAATGAAAAACTGTTTTTT
-,TRBV10-1,-,TRBJ1-5,CASSEYDQPQHF,TGCGCCAGCAGTGAATATGATCAGCCCCAGCATTTT
-,TRBV9,-,TRBJ2-5,CASSVNSGEETQYF,TGTGCCAGCAGCGTGAATAGCGGAGAAGAGACCCAGTACTTC
-,TRBV19,once,TRBJ1-5,CASSARDRPQHF,TGTGCCAGTAGTGCCCGAGACAGGCCCCAGCATTTT
TRBD1,TRBV19,-,TRBJ2-7,CASRPEGQGFDEQYF,TGTGCCAGTAGGCCCGAGGGACAGGGATTCGACGAGCAGTACTTC
-,TRBV20-1,-,TRBJ1-4,CSARSYEKLFF,TGCAGTGCTAGGTCCTATGAAAAACTGTTTTTT
-,TRBV14,-,TRBJ2-7,CASSTRGPSGLYEQYF,TGTGCCAGCAGCACAAGGGGGCCTAGCGGGCTTTACGAGCAGTACTTC
-,TRBV14,-,TRBJ2-5,CASSQEGEETQYF,TGTGCCAGCAGCCAAGAAGGAGAAGAGACCCAGTACTTC
-,TRBV6-1,-,TRBJ1-4,CATSRAENEKLFF,TGTGCCACTTCGAGGGCGGAGAATGAAAAACTGTTTTTT
TRBD2,TRBV9,-,TRBJ2-3,CASSVATAGDTQYF,TGTGCCAGCAGCGTAGCTACAGCGGGGGATACGCAGTATTTT
TRBD2,TRBV28,-,TRBJ2-5,CASISLGGGGETQYF,TGTGCCAGCATCTCCCTGGGCGGGGGTGGAGAGACCCAGTACTTC
-,TRBV15,once,TRBJ2-7,CATSSNYEQYF,TGTGCCACCAGCAGTAACTACGAGCAGTACTTC
-,TRBV27,few,TRBJ1-4,CASSLGGGEKLFF,TGTGCCAGCAGTTTGGGGGGGGGCGAAAAACTGTTTTTT
TRBD1,TRBV2,-,TRBJ1-2,CASSSDRASLYGYTF,TGTGCCAGCAGTTCCGACAGGGCCTCTCTCTATGGCTACACCTTC
-,TRBV7-8,-,TRBJ2-5,CASSTKEGGEGTQYF,TGTGCCAGCAGCACTAAGGAGGGGGGGGAAGGGACCCAGTACTTC
-,TRBV11-1,-,TRBJ2-1,CASSLGAEMDEQFF,TGTGCCAGCAGCTTAGGGGCTGAGATGGATGAGCAGTTCTTC
TRBD1,TRBV11-3,-,TRBJ1-4,CASSLRTGSTGGVNEKLFF,TGTGCCAGCAGTTTAAGGACAGGGTCCACCGGGGGAGTTAATGAAAAACTGTTTTTT
-,TRBV27,few,TRBJ1-1,CASSLSPAERNTEAFF,TGTGCCAGCAGTTTATCCCCTGCGGAAAGGAACACTGAAGCTTTCTTT
TRBD2,TRBV18,few,TRBJ2-1,CASSPPFASGGIGEQFF,TGTGCCAGCTCACCACCATTCGCTAGCGGGGGGATAGGTGAGCAGTTCTTC
TRBD1,TRBV18,-,TRBJ2-5,CASSPKGQAETQYF,TGTGCCAGCTCACCAAAGGGACAGGCAGAGACCCAGTACTTC
-,TRBV10-1,-,TRBJ2-5,CASSRQVQETQYF,TGCGCCAGCAGTCGGCAGGTCCAAGAGACCCAGTACTTC
TRBD1,TRBV4-1,-,TRBJ1-2,CASSRTGTEDGYTF,TGCGCCAGCAGCCGCACCGGGACAGAGGATGGCTACACCTTC
TRBD1,TRBV2,-,TRBJ2-7,CASSPGQGPPYEQYF,TGTGCCAGCAGTCCGGGACAGGGACCTCCCTACGAGCAGTACTTC
TRBD1,TRBV6-1,few,TRBJ2-3,CASSHRGTQYF,TGTGCCAGCAGTCACAGGGGCACGCAGTATTTT
-,TRBV5-6,-,TRBJ2-3,CASSSLTDTQYF,TGTGCCAGCAGCTCCCTCACAGATACGCAGTATTTT
TRBD2,TRBV4-1,-,TRBJ2-2,CASSHEGLAGGTGELFF,TGCGCCAGCAGCCACGAAGGACTAGCGGGGGGAACCGGGGAGCTGTTTTTT
-,TRBV14,-,TRBJ1-3,CASSQASGPFSGNTIYF,TGTGCCAGCAGCCAAGCTTCGGGTCCCTTCTCTGGAAACACCATATATTTT
TRBD1,TRBV5-4,-,TRBJ2-3,CASSLRTGVSTDTQYF,TGTGCCAGCAGCTTAAGGACAGGGGTAAGCACAGATACGCAGTATTTT
-,TRBV7-2,-,TRBJ2-1,CASSPSSTLDEQFF,TGTGCCAGCAGCCCTAGTTCCACACTCGATGAGCAGTTCTTC
-,TRBV7-9,once,TRBJ2-3,CASSGGLRFTDTQYF,TGTGCCAGCAGCGGAGGACTGAGATTCACAGATACGCAGTATTTT
TRBD1,TRBV19,-,TRBJ1-2,CASSPTSGQGNYGYTF,TGTGCCAGTAGTCCGACCTCGGGACAGGGGAACTATGGCTACACCTTC
-,TRBV11-2,-,TRBJ2-7,CASSLDRTATSYEQYF,TGTGCCAGCAGCTTAGATCGTACAGCTACTTCCTACGAGCAGTACTTC
TRBD1,TRBV6-6,-,TRBJ1-5,CASRTGDSNQPQHF,TGTGCCAGTCGGACAGGGGATAGCAATCAGCCCCAGCATTTT
-,TRBV6-1,-,TRBJ2-7,CASRLGPAYEQYF,TGTGCCAGCAGACTAGGGCCTGCCTACGAGCAGTACTTC
-,TRBV5-1,-,TRBJ1-3,CASSPGGPISGNTIYF,TGCGCCAGCAGCCCCGGGGGGCCCATCTCTGGAAACACCATATATTTT
TRBD1,TRBV28,once,TRBJ1-1,CASSPIGTGSLMAGDTEAFF,TGTGCCAGCAGTCCGATCGGGACAGGGTCCCTGATGGCGGGGGACACTGAAGCTTTCTTT
-,TRBV2,-,TRBJ2-3,CATKGYTDTQYF,TGTGCCACAAAGGGGTACACAGATACGCAGTATTTT
TRBD1,TRBV7-8,-,TRBJ2-5,CASSFGQAYQETQYF,TGTGCCAGCAGCTTCGGACAGGCGTACCAAGAGACCCAGTACTTC
TRBD2,TRBV2,-,TRBJ2-1,CASSQLAGDNEQFF,TGTGCCAGCAGCCAACTAGCGGGGGACAATGAGCAGTTCTTC
-,TRBV5-1,-,TRBJ2-2,CASSLEGRVGTGELFF,TGCGCCAGCAGCTTGGAGGGCAGGGTGGGCACCGGGGAGCTGTTTTTT
-,TRBV7-2,few,TRBJ1-1,CASSLRGLNTEAFF,TGTGCCAGCAGCTTAAGGGGTTTGAACACTGAAGCTTTCTTT
-,TRBV5-5,-,TRBJ1-2,CASSLLAGADYGYTF,TGTGCCAGCAGCTTGCTGGCGGGGGCCGACTATGGCTACACCTTC
-,TRBV13,-,TRBJ1-3,CASSPRGTGNTIYF,TGTGCCAGCAGCCCCCGCGGGACTGGAAACACCATATATTTT
TRBD1,TRBV19,-,TRBJ1-6,CASSIDRGQGANSPLHF,TGTGCCAGTAGTATAGACCGGGGACAGGGGGCCAATTCACCCCTCCACTTT
-,TRBV28,-,TRBJ2-3,CASVSEGRPPTDTQYF,TGTGCCAGTGTTAGTGAGGGCAGGCCTCCCACAGATACGCAGTATTTT
TRBD1,TRBV18,-,TRBJ1-3,CASAPAGQGAGNTIYF,TGTGCCAGCGCCCCCGCGGGACAGGGAGCTGGAAACACCATATATTTT
-,TRBV6-6,few,TRBJ2-1,CASSPTENNEQFF,TGTGCCAGCAGTCCAACAGAAAACAATGAGCAGTTCTTC
-,TRBV5-1,-,TRBJ2-3,CASSHGGSTDTQYF,TGCGCCAGCAGCCATGGGGGCAGCACAGATACGCAGTATTTT
-,TRBV19,once,TRBJ1-2,CASSISRSYTNYGYTF,TGTGCCAGTAGTATATCCAGGTCCTATACCAACTATGGCTACACCTTC
-,TRBV7-9,-,TRBJ1-2,CASSLEVRTNYGYTF,TGTGCCAGCAGCTTAGAGGTTAGGACAAACTATGGCTACACCTTC
-,TRBV2,-,TRBJ1-2,CASTRQFATYGYTF,TGTGCCAGCACCCGACAGTTCGCCACCTATGGCTACACCTTC
TRBD2,TRBV29-1,-,TRBJ2-5,CSVEGLAEFEDRPIRQETQYF,TGCAGCGTTGAAGGACTAGCTGAGTTCGAGGATCGGCCAATCCGTCAAGAGACCCAGTACTTC